This TCR beta chain was sequenced for a study of control samples from healthy donors and cancer patients. V dropped 5 bases and J dropped 4; count of bases not matched to a gene: 2. Germline V lookup: CDR1 GTSNPN, CDR2 SVGIG (reference sequence). The CDR3 totals 13 residues. Sequencing was performed with immunoSEQ multiplex PCR; in TCRdb, only in-frame clones are kept and a portion is missing. In the table there are 100,000 to 150,000 clones, 80% to 90% of which are singletons. The sample comprised blood. The TCR comes from a man aged 40-50 years in good health. This chain uses TRBV30 with TRBJ2-2; 9 nucleotides align to TRBD2. CDR3 sequence: CAWAGGGTGELFF. CDR3 nucleotides: TGTGCCTGGGCGGGGGGGGGCACCGGGGAGCTGTTTTTT.